Listed here are 19 T cell receptor beta chains from one sample, sequenced in a study of OX40 agonist ivuxolimab in advanced cancers. Profiled with immunoSEQ multiplex PCR; TCRdb holds only in-frame clones, not every one. The table shows about 30,000 clones, with 74% occurring only once. Sequencing was performed on CD4+ or CD8+ T cells sorted from blood, taken in a trial of the OX40 agonist ivuxolimab. Receptors were obtained from an adult with an advanced solid tumor such as melanoma, head and neck, liver or kidney cancer.

This clone appeared a single time. The chain joins TRBV19 to TRBJ2-6, with D hard to call. The germline V and J ends were trimmed by 7 bases and 0 bases, with 7 bases remaining between them. This CDR3 is 14 amino acids long. Germline values: CDR1 LNHDA, CDR2 SQIVND (reference sequence). The CDR3 region has the DNA TGTGCCAGTACCGCGAGCTCTGGGGCCAACGTCCTGACTTTC. It codes for CASTASSGANVLTF.

The chain carries TRBV18 and TRBJ1-2, with TRBD1 as a possible D gene (6 bases). This CDR3 comprises 14 residues. Germline-derived CDR1 and CDR2 are KGHSH and LQKENI. V dropped 5 bases and J dropped 8 bases, with 18 bases sitting between them. CDR3 sequence (DNA): TGTGCCAGCTCAATCGGACAGACCCTTACCGGCTACACCTTC. Translated: CASSIGQTLTGYTF.

The chain combines TRBV6-6 with TRBJ1-2; no reliable D call. There are 12 residues in the CDR3. The V end was cut by 4 bases, the J end by 4 bases, with 7 bases between. Germline values: CDR1 MNHNY, CDR2 SVGAGI (reference sequence). CDR3 sequence (DNA): TGTGCCAGCAGTTCGGGAATCTATGGCTACACCTTC. It codes for CASSSGIYGYTF.

This chain joins TRBV5-1 and TRBJ2-3, with TRBD2 identical over 12 bases. Germline CDR1 SGHRS, CDR2 YFSETQ. The CDR3 length is 16 residues. J lost 1 base, V lost 4 bases, and 4 bases had no gene match. Here the CDR3 DNA reads TGCGCCAGCAGCCCCGGGACTAGCGGGCGCACAGATACGCAGTATTTT. Protein product: CASSPGTSGRTDTQYF.

V and J are TRBV30 and TRBJ1-5; a weak D match, TRBD1 (5 bases). Germline CDR1 is GTSNPN and CDR2 is SVGIG (reference sequence). This CDR3 spans 15 amino acids. Trimming left V 2 bases short and J 5 bases short, with 16 bases between. The CDR3 nucleotides read TGTGCCTGGAGTTCATCCGGGACGCTCCATCAGCCCCAGCATTTT. Translated: CAWSSSGTLHQPQHF.

The gene calls are TRBV19 and TRBJ1-6; D remains unclear. This CDR3 comprises 14 residues. Germline assignment: CDR1 LNHDA and CDR2 SQIVND (reference sequence). Trimming shortened V by 2 bases and J by 5 bases, and 7 bases separated the two germline ends. This chain's CDR3 is CASSIRDNNSPLHF. CDR3 DNA sequence: TGTGCCAGTAGTATACGGGATAATAATTCACCCCTCCACTTT.

V gene TRBV5-5 combines with J gene TRBJ2-7, with TRBD1 as a possible D gene (5 bases). CDR3 size: 17 residues. V lost 4 bases and J lost 2, with 22 bases in between. Germline lookup yields CDR1 SGHKS and CDR2 YYEKEE (reference sequence). For the CDR3, the DNA is TGTGCCAGCAGCCCCTTGGACAACCCCATATTAGCCTACGAGCAGTACTTC. Translation gives CASSPLDNPILAYEQYF.

The chain links TRBV11-2 to TRBJ1-1; 7 bases line up with TRBD1. Looked up from germline, CDR1 is SGHAT and CDR2 is FQNNGV. Trimming took 4 bases from V and 5 from J; bases not matched to a gene: 7. The CDR3 runs to 14 residues. The CDR3 nucleotides are TGTGCCAGCAGCTCCCGGGACAGCCGAACTGAAGCTTTCTTT. Its protein product is CASSSRDSRTEAFF.

V usage is TRBV6-6 and J usage is TRBJ1-5, with D possibly TRBD1 on 6 matching bases. The V end was cut by 6 bases, the J end by 3 bases, with 12 bases between. This CDR3 has 14 amino acids. The V gene's germline CDR1 is MNHNY and CDR2 SVGAGI (reference sequence). CDR3 loop: CASRKTGDNQPQHF. The DNA of the CDR3 is TGTGCCAGCAGGAAGACAGGAGACAATCAGCCCCAGCATTTT.

This clone appeared a few times. This rearrangement joins TRBV11-2 to TRBJ1-5; the match to TRBD1 covers 8 bases. Germline loops: CDR1 SGHAT, CDR2 FQNNGV. This CDR3 has 13 amino acids. Trimming at V came to 3 bases and at J to 11 bases, leaving 6 bases not matched to a gene. This chain's CDR3 is CASSFPGGWAQHF. CDR3 nucleotides: TGTGCCAGCAGCTTTCCAGGGGGCTGGGCCCAGCATTTT.

The rearrangement links TRBV21-1 to TRBJ2-7; the table's D call, TRBD1, has no DNA check behind it. TRBV21-1 is a pseudogene segment. The CDR3 length is 17 residues. For the CDR3, the DNA is TGTGCCAGCAGCAATGGGAGGACAGGACTTACCCCCTACGAGCAGTACGTC. Amino acid sequence: CASSNGRTGLTPYEQYV.

This sequence joins TRBV4-2 and TRBJ2-3, with unresolved D. The V and J ends lost 0 bases and 3 bases respectively, with 10 bases between them. Germline V gene sequence: CDR1 LGHNA, CDR2 YNFKEQ. The CDR3 is made up of 15 amino acids. CDR3 sequence reads: CASSQDHQETDTQYF. The CDR3 DNA is TGTGCCAGCAGCCAAGATCATCAGGAGACAGATACGCAGTATTTT.

This sequence joins TRBV5-4 and TRBJ2-1; D not certain. Germline V CDR1 and CDR2: SGHNT, YYREEE (reference sequence). This CDR3 comprises 15 residues. The V and J ends lost 4 bases and 0 bases respectively, with 11 bases between them. In DNA form, the CDR3 reads TGTGCCAGCAGCCCGGACGCAAGCTCCTACAATGAGCAGTTCTTC. Its protein is CASSPDASSYNEQFF.

The V gene is TRBV6-5, the J gene TRBJ2-2, with D perhaps given as TRBD1 or TRBD2 (6 bases each). Germline V gene lookup returns CDR1 MNHEY and CDR2 SVGAGI. The CDR3 totals 15 residues. Trimming cost V 8 bases and J 1 base, with 14 bases left between them. The CDR3: CASRGGLQNTGELFF. CDR3 DNA: TGTGCCAGCCGAGGGGGGTTGCAGAACACCGGGGAGCTGTTTTTT.

Of note for this clone: This sample includes further DNA sequences coding for the same CDR3. CDR3 DNA: TGTGCCAGCAACAGAGAGGGGGATCAGCCCCAGCATTTT. Amino acid sequence: CASNREGDQPQHF. The V call is TRBV6-1, the J call TRBJ1-5; D perhaps matches TRBD1 (6 bases). Trimming shortened V by 7 bases and J by 5 bases, and 12 bases separated the two germline ends. This CDR3 region has 13 residues. The germline V gene has CDR1 MNHNS and CDR2 SASEGT.

The chain has TRBV6-5 and TRBJ1-5; possibly TRBD1 for D (5 bases). The CDR3 runs to 14 residues. CDR1 and CDR2 from the germline V gene are MNHEY and SVGAGI. Trimming removed 5 bases at V and 6 bases at J, with 14 bases between. The CDR3 region is CASSDDRGSQPQHF. The CDR3 coding sequence is TGTGCCAGCAGTGACGATAGGGGAAGTCAGCCCCAGCATTTT.

This sequence joins TRBV2 and TRBJ1-3; 7 bases match TRBD1. J gave up 0 bases and V 7 bases, and 3 bases lay outside the gene matches. The germline CDR1 and CDR2 sequences are SNHLY and FYNNEI. The CDR3 runs to 14 residues. This CDR3 reads CASTTGVSGNTIYF. CDR3 DNA sequence: TGTGCCAGCACCACAGGGGTCTCTGGAAACACCATATATTTT.

This chain connects TRBV2 to TRBJ2-3; D ambiguous. In germline, CDR1 is SNHLY, CDR2 FYNNEI. The CDR3 is 14 residues long. The V end was cut by 6 bases, the J end by 0 bases, with 10 bases between. CDR3 nucleotides: TGTGCCAGCAGGGCCAGCTCGAGCACAGATACGCAGTATTTT. Amino acid sequence: CASRASSSTDTQYF.

The chain recombines TRBV5-5 with TRBJ1-5; a possible D gene is TRBD1 (5 bases). The CDR3 is made up of 16 amino acids. With 0 bases removed from V and 7 bases from J, the gap between germline ends came to 17 bases. CDR1 and CDR2 from the germline V gene are SGHKS and YYEKEE (reference sequence). The CDR3, as DNA: TGTGCCAGCAGCTTGGAAGTGACTAGGGACGAACAGCCCCAGCATTTT. This sequence encodes CASSLEVTRDEQPQHF.